Shown below are 9 T cell receptor beta chains from a single sample sequenced in a study of shared clonotypes between healthy human individuals (TCRdb year 2020). Receptors were amplified or captured by the immunoSEQ multiplex PCR assay. TCRdb's version of the immuneACCESS table is confined to in-frame rearrangements and falls short of the full clone set. An unresolved V gene accounts for under half of the shortfall where checked; the remainder is of unknown origin. The sample includes about 2.4 million clones, with roughly 93% observed a single time. The ten largest clones add up to 0.36% of the sample. Input material: naive CD4+ T cells from PBMCs. In the paper's terms, the cell subset or site label means: CD45RA+ positively selected. These receptors originate from a man aged 18 to 29 in good health. Some clones in this sample may be carry-over from other donors' samples.

This clone was found once. V and J are TRBV6-1 and TRBJ2-4, with D possibly being TRBD2 (5 bases). Trimming shortened V by 11 bases and J by 2 bases, and 13 bases separated the two germline ends. From germline, CDR1 is MNHNS and CDR2 SASEGT. This CDR3 is 13 amino acids long. The CDR3 DNA reads TGTGCCGCAGAGGGCCCATCCAAAAACATTCAGTACTTC. Residues: CAAEGPSKNIQYF.

The V call is TRBV9, the J call TRBJ2-7; TRBD2 aligns across 8 bases. V dropped 2 bases and J dropped 7; count of bases not matched to a gene: 11. Germline CDR1 and CDR2: SGDLS and YYNGEE. The CDR3 is 15 residues long. The CDR3 coding sequence is TGTGCCAGCAGCGTCACACTAGCGGAGCCGCAGGAGCAGTACTTC. It codes for CASSVTLAEPQEQYF.

The chain is built from TRBV30 and TRBJ2-7; 11 positions match TRBD2. Germline CDR1 reads GTSNPN; CDR2 reads SVGIG (reference sequence). This CDR3 spans 15 amino acids. The junction had 3 bases not matched to a gene; V was cut back by 2 bases and J by 0 bases. The CDR3: CAWSIGLAGSYEQYF. CDR3 nucleotide sequence: TGTGCCTGGAGTATCGGACTAGCGGGCTCCTACGAGCAGTACTTC.

This clone was seen once. The V and J genes are TRBV5-1 and TRBJ2-1; D is perhaps TRBD1 (7 bases). CDR1 and CDR2 (germline): SGHRS, YFSETQ. V lost 4 bases, J lost 5 bases, and 13 bases lay in between. This CDR3 has 14 residues. DNA for the CDR3: TGCGCCAGCAGCACAGGAGGGGGCCACAATGAGCAGTTCTTC. It encodes CASSTGGGHNEQFF.

The rearrangement links TRBV5-1 to TRBJ2-7; 8 bases are a match to TRBD2. The germline CDR1 and CDR2 sequences are SGHRS and YFSETQ. The J segment lost 3 bases and the V segment lost 4 bases, leaving 9 bases of the junction unmatched. The CDR3 is 15 amino acids. The CDR3 DNA is TGCGCCAGCAGCAGGACACTAGCGGAGGGCTACGAGCAGTACTTC. Residues: CASSRTLAEGYEQYF.

The chain links TRBV5-6 to TRBJ1-1; TRBD1 matches 9 bases. Germline V CDR1 and CDR2: SGHDT, YYEEEE. Trimming took 0 bases from V and 11 from J; bases not matched to a gene: 5. This CDR3 spans 13 amino acids. The CDR3 spells CASSLVQGARAFF. The CDR3 DNA reads as TGTGCCAGCAGCTTGGTACAGGGGGCGCGGGCTTTCTTT. Variable domain in full (rest from reference TRBV5-6 and TRBJ1-1): DAGVTQSPTHLIKTRGQQVTLRCSPKSGHDTVSWYQQALGQGPQFIFQYYEEEERQRGNFPDRFSGHQFPNYSSELNVNALLLGDSALYLCASSLVQGARAFFGQGTRLTVV.

This sequence joins TRBV28 and TRBJ1-1; 9 bases align to TRBD1. Germline-derived CDR1 and CDR2 are MDHEN and SYDVKM. The CDR3 sequence is 15 residues long. V gave up 8 bases and J gave up 1 base; unmatched junction bases: 8. Here the CDR3 DNA reads TGTGCCAGCGGACGCGGACAGGGGCAGAACACTGAAGCTTTCTTT. Translating gives CASGRGQGQNTEAFF.

This chain connects TRBV2 to TRBJ2-7; 9 bases match TRBD1. Germline loops: CDR1 SNHLY, CDR2 FYNNEI. The CDR3 is made up of 14 amino acids. The V and J ends lost 4 bases and 4 bases, in that order; junction bases with no gene match: 5. The chain's CDR3 is CASSAWTGEYEQYF. The CDR3 bases are TGTGCCAGCAGTGCGTGGACAGGGGAATACGAGCAGTACTTC.

The chain is built from TRBV15 and TRBJ1-5; D is perhaps TRBD1 (6 bases). CDR1 and CDR2 (germline): LNHNV, YYDKDF (reference sequence). Trimming removed 8 bases at V and 0 bases at J, with 11 bases between. The CDR3 extends over 14 amino acids. The DNA of the CDR3 is TGTGCCACCCGACGGGACAATAGCAATCAGCCCCAGCATTTT. Encoded protein: CATRRDNSNQPQHF.